At least ten counts were recorded for the clone carrying this TCR beta chain. The antigen is not known. This record belongs to a study of CD8 T cells in ankylosing spondylitis. Study observations and caveats: Reported data indicate significant enrichment of disease-linked clones within matched ankylosing spondylitis synovial fluid. A CD8+ phenotype characterized the disease-linked clones, which were relatively rare in peripheral blood. What seemed typical of ankylosing spondylitis blood was a TCR beta motif built from several highly homologous variants. Some of these motif variants have turned up before, in reports on reactive arthritis synovial fluid and blood.

CDR3 length: 13 amino acids. Germline CDR1 KGHSH, CDR2 LQKENI. V was clipped by 3 bases and J by 3 bases, with 9 bases between them. For TCR beta, libraries came from quantitative 5'-RACE with molecular barcodes. MiXCR, applied by TCRdb to the 5' RACE reads, yields one record per CDR3 protein. The sample lists more than 400,000 distinct CDR3 sequences, approximately 5.3% occurring once. The chain carries TRBV18 and TRBJ2-7, with D possibly matching TRBD2 (5 bases). The receptor was derived from a male donor with ankylosing spondylitis. Sequencing used blood, either unsorted or a sorted T cell fraction (not recorded which). CDR3 coding DNA: TGTGCCAGCTCACCGGAGGTCCGCTACGAGCAGTACTTC. This translates into CASSPEVRYEQYF. Complete variable domain (other parts from reference TRBV18 and TRBJ2-7): NAGVMQNPRHLVRRRGQEARLRCSPMKGHSHVYWYRQLPEEGLKFMVYLQKENIIDESGMPKERFSAEFPKEGPSILRIQQVVRGDSAAYFCASSPEVRYEQYFGPGTRLTVT.